The rows below give T cell receptor beta chains drawn from one sample of a study of blood T cell repertoires in COVID-19. Using immunoSEQ multiplex PCR, the repertoire was profiled, and TCRdb retains in-frame clones only, with some absent. The sample carries under 140,000 clones, approximately 68% recorded once. Sequenced material: peripheral blood. The receptor set was obtained from a woman aged 60-75 years with acute or convalescent COVID-19. The CDR3 runs from the conserved cysteine through the conserved F or W. The D gene is left open where the match is weak. Size is omitted from some rows. Given values are once, few, many or a class for expanded clones.

cdr3_aa cdr3_nt j_call d_call clone_size v_call
CASSLEGLTGYGYTF TGTGCCAGCAGCTTGGAGGGATTGACGGGGTATGGCTACACCTTC TRBJ1-2 - few TRBV7-9
CASSWGDRADTQYF TGTGCCAGCAGCTGGGGGGACAGGGCAGATACGCAGTATTTT TRBJ2-3 TRBD1 once TRBV5-5
CASSEGGGTSAQHF TGTGCCAGCAGTGAAGGGGGGGGGACCTCGGCCCAGCATTTT TRBJ1-5 - - TRBV2
CASRTTAGGNQPQHF TGTGCCAGTAGAACCACAGCCGGGGGGAATCAGCCCCAGCATTTT TRBJ1-5 - - TRBV6-6
CASSLDGRGFPDTQYF TGTGCCAGCAGCTTAGATGGGCGGGGGTTTCCGGATACGCAGTATTTT TRBJ2-3 TRBD2 - TRBV7-2
CASSLQGAYEQYF TGTGCCAGCAGTTTACAGGGGGCCTACGAGCAGTACTTC TRBJ2-7 TRBD1 many TRBV27
CASSIMGQGLNEQFF TGTGCCAGTAGTATAATGGGACAGGGATTAAATGAGCAGTTCTTC TRBJ2-1 TRBD1 few TRBV19
CASSQAIRGAASYEQYF TGCGCCAGCAGCCAGGCAATACGGGGGGCCGCTTCCTACGAGCAGTACTTC TRBJ2-7 - few TRBV5-1
CASSISGGSTDTQYF TGTGCCAGTAGTATTAGCGGGGGTAGCACAGATACGCAGTATTTT TRBJ2-3 TRBD2 once TRBV19
CASSQAGGLGRTDTQYF TGTGCCAGCAGCCAAGCGGGGGGCCTTGGGCGCACAGATACGCAGTATTTT TRBJ2-3 - - TRBV4-2
CASSQEGRLRGNQPQHF TGTGCCAGCAGCCAAGAGGGGCGCCTCCGTGGCAATCAGCCCCAGCATTTT TRBJ1-5 - - TRBV4-2
CASSQDTVLLFF TGTGCCAGCAGCCAAGACACTGTTCTCTTGTTCTTC TRBJ2-1 - few TRBV28
CASSPAGTGFTGANVLTF TGTGCCAGCAGCCCGGCCGGGACAGGGTTTACTGGGGCCAACGTCCTGACTTTC TRBJ2-6 TRBD1 - TRBV7-2
CASSLAGGLPNEQYF TGTGCCAGCAGCTTGGCGGGGGGGCTCCCCAACGAGCAGTACTTC TRBJ2-7 TRBD2 - TRBV5-4
CASSLSQGVSNEQFF TGTGCCAGCAGTTTAAGTCAGGGGGTAAGCAATGAGCAGTTCTTC TRBJ2-1 TRBD1 - TRBV28
CASSPFAGGQPQHF TGTGCCAGCAGCCCCTTCGCGGGGGGGCAGCCCCAGCATTTT TRBJ1-5 - - TRBV5-6
CSVQGSYEQYF TGCAGTGTGCAGGGTAGCTACGAGCAGTACTTC TRBJ2-7 - - TRBV20-1
CASTLGGSYGYTF TGTGCCAGCACCCTAGGAGGCAGCTATGGCTACACCTTC TRBJ1-2 - once TRBV6-6
CAISESLLAKNIQYF TGTGCCATCAGTGAGTCCCTACTAGCCAAAAACATTCAGTACTTC TRBJ2-4 - - TRBV10-3
CAISEVPGGSTEAFF TGTGCCATCAGTGAGGTTCCAGGGGGGAGCACTGAAGCTTTCTTT TRBJ1-1 TRBD1 - TRBV10-3
CSVVGITGEQYF TGCAGCGTTGTAGGGATTACGGGGGAGCAGTACTTC TRBJ2-7 - - TRBV29-1
CASSTQRQGHGYTF TGTGCCAGCTCTACTCAAAGACAGGGTCATGGCTACACCTTC TRBJ1-2 TRBD1 few TRBV18
CASRQQGETEAFF TGTGCCAGTAGGCAACAGGGGGAAACTGAAGCTTTCTTT TRBJ1-1 TRBD1 - TRBV19
CASSIGGGNTEAFF TGTGCCAGTAGTATAGGAGGGGGGAACACTGAAGCTTTCTTT TRBJ1-1 - medium-sized TRBV19
CASGLVRCPSDQYF TGTGCTAGTGGTTTGGTACGGTGTCCCTCTGACCAGTACTTC TRBJ2-5 - - TRBV12-5
CASRRTDHSEKLFF TGTGCCAGCAGGCGGACAGATCACAGTGAAAAACTGTTTTTT TRBJ1-4 - once TRBV2
CASSPTPGAGNSPLHF TGTGCCAGCAGTCCTACGCCCGGGGCGGGGAATTCACCCCTCCACTTT TRBJ1-6 - - TRBV27
CASRYGGVNQPQHF TGTGCCAGCAGATACGGGGGGGTCAATCAGCCCCAGCATTTT TRBJ1-5 - - TRBV6-5
CASSLKPEVRADTQYF TGCGCCAGCAGCTTGAAACCCGAAGTGCGAGCAGATACGCAGTATTTT TRBJ2-3 - - TRBV5-1
CASSPSGQTPYEQYF TGTGCCAGTAGTCCCTCGGGACAGACACCCTACGAGCAGTACTTC TRBJ2-7 TRBD1 many TRBV19
CASSYSTFSPLHF TGTGCCAGCAGTTACTCGACTTTCTCACCCCTCCACTTT TRBJ1-6 - - TRBV6-6
CASSRRQGDGYTF TGTGCCAGCAGTCGCCGACAGGGGGATGGCTACACCTTC TRBJ1-2 TRBD1 - TRBV2
CASSPERRGNEKLFF TGTGCCAGCAGCCCTGAGAGACGGGGAAATGAAAAACTGTTTTTT TRBJ1-4 - - TRBV3-1/TRBV3-2
CASRGTGGTYEQYF TGTGCCAGCAGGGGGACAGGGGGGACCTACGAGCAGTACTTC TRBJ2-7 TRBD1 - TRBV2
CASSVVPSAGELFF TGTGCCAGCAGCGTAGTGCCTAGCGCCGGGGAGCTGTTTTTT TRBJ2-2 - few TRBV9
CASSPRTGPGETQYF TGTGCCAGCTCACCACGGACAGGGCCTGGGGAGACCCAGTACTTC TRBJ2-5 TRBD1 - TRBV18
CASNQDRFNEKLFF TGTGCCAGCAACCAGGACAGGTTTAATGAAAAACTGTTTTTT TRBJ1-4 TRBD1 - TRBV11-2
CASSLKQGSEKLFF TGTGCCAGCAGCTTGAAACAGGGCTCTGAAAAACTGTTTTTT TRBJ1-4 - - TRBV5-6
CASKISGGVQETQYF TGTGCCAGCAAGATTAGCGGGGGGGTTCAAGAGACCCAGTACTTC TRBJ2-5 TRBD2 - TRBV11-2
CASSQDRTEAFF TGCGCCAGCAGCCAGGACAGGACTGAAGCTTTCTTT TRBJ1-1 TRBD1 - TRBV4-3
CASSLLGGASYNEQFF TGTGCCAGCAGCTTATTAGGCGGGGCCTCCTACAATGAGCAGTTCTTC TRBJ2-1 - - TRBV7-3
CASSLDRGRGGNQPQHF TGTGCCAGCAGCCTGGACAGGGGGCGCGGTGGCAATCAGCCCCAGCATTTT TRBJ1-5 TRBD1 - TRBV2
CASSQGRALAYYGYTF TGCGCCAGCAGCCAAGGAAGGGCCTTAGCGTACTATGGCTACACCTTC TRBJ1-2 - - TRBV4-3
CASSLDSLYGYTF TGTGCCAGCAGCTTGGACAGCTTATATGGCTACACCTTC TRBJ1-2 - few TRBV5-6
CASSASRDRVTNEKLFF TGTGCCAGCAGTGCGTCCCGGGACAGGGTAACTAATGAAAAACTGTTTTTT TRBJ1-4 TRBD1 - TRBV25-1
CASSPRSGPPDTQYF TGTGCCAGCAGCCCACGTAGCGGGCCTCCAGATACGCAGTATTTT TRBJ2-3 TRBD2 - TRBV11-2
CAISESTGGGDGYTF TGTGCCATCAGTGAGTCGACGGGGGGAGGGGATGGCTACACCTTC TRBJ1-2 - - TRBV10-3
CASSLEGGKNYGYTF TGCGCCAGCAGCTTGGAGGGAGGGAAGAACTATGGCTACACCTTC TRBJ1-2 - - TRBV5-1